This TCR beta chain was sequenced during a study of blood T cell repertoires in COVID-19. For the study at large: PBMCs, B-cell-depleted T cells, or T cells provided the cDNA or gDNA that made up the material.

Looked up from germline, CDR1 is MNHNS and CDR2 is SASEGT. The CDR3 has 15 amino acids. Unmatched junction bases numbered 4, after V lost 1 base and J lost 2 bases. Original processing methods: Amplified reference gene primers provided the basis for estimating nucleated cell counts. Data came from immunoSEQ multiplex PCR; TCRdb stores just in-frame clones and leaves some out. That table gives V, J and clone size, and the DNA gave D and trimming. The table includes roughly 110,000 clones, over 80% detected once. The V gene is TRBV6-1, the J gene TRBJ2-7; 8 bases map to TRBD1. The sample comprised peripheral blood. This sequence originates from a woman aged 50 to 60 with acute or convalescent COVID-19. The CDR3 is CASSEGTGRTYEQYF. The CDR3, as DNA: TGTGCCAGCAGTGAAGGGACAGGGCGAACCTACGAGCAGTACTTC.